A selection of T cell receptor beta chains follows, all from one sample in a study of PD-1 blockade in classical Hodgkin lymphoma. Clones were sequenced by immunoSEQ multiplex PCR, and TCRdb holds only the in-frame ones, with some missing. The data contain about 23,000 clones, around 89% of them singletons. This specimen was peripheral blood mononuclear cells (PBMCs), taken before the fourth cycle of nivolumab. All receptors come from a human donor with classical Hodgkin lymphoma. CDR3s include the opening cysteine and the closing phenylalanine or tryptophan. The order of the fields is D gene, clone size, J gene, CDR3 length, V gene, CDR3 DNA, CDR3 protein. D genes are given only for firm matches. Clone size is stated in some rows and not others, as once, few, many or a class when expanded.

TRBD2,-,TRBJ2-7,13,TRBV10-3,TGTGCCATCAGGGGACTAGCGGTACCTGAGCAGTACTTC,CAIRGLAVPEQYF
-,-,TRBJ1-1,15,TRBV5-1,TGCGCCAGCAGCTTGATTCGGGGGAGGGACACTGAAGCTTTCTTT,CASSLIRGRDTEAFF
-,once,TRBJ2-7,11,TRBV10-3,TGTGCCATCAGTGAGATCTACGAGCAGTACTTC,CAISEIYEQYF
-,-,TRBJ1-5,13,TRBV19,TGTGCCAGTAGTGTGGACATCAATCAGCCCCAGCATTTT,CASSVDINQPQHF
-,-,TRBJ1-3,11,TRBV30,TGTGCCTTCCGAGACAAAAACACCATATATTTT,CAFRDKNTIYF
-,-,TRBJ2-1,15,TRBV7-9,TGTGCCAGCAGCTCATCGGGGGCGGGAGACAATGAGCAGTTCTTC,CASSSSGAGDNEQFF
-,-,TRBJ1-1,13,TRBV19,TGTGCCAGTAGTATAATGGGGGCTACTGAAGCTTTCTTT,CASSIMGATEAFF
-,-,TRBJ2-3,14,TRBV6-4,TGTGCCAGCAAAGGGGGTGACACAACAGATACGCAGTATTTT,CASKGGDTTDTQYF
-,-,TRBJ1-3,15,TRBV30,TGTGCCTGGAGTGTACGAGCAGGCTTGGGAAACACCATATATTTT,CAWSVRAGLGNTIYF
-,-,TRBJ1-1,15,TRBV7-9,TGTGCCAGCAGCTTAAAATATATGGTTGGCACTGAAGCTTTCTTT,CASSLKYMVGTEAFF
TRBD2,once,TRBJ2-1,16,TRBV15,TGTGCCACCAGCAGGATGGGACTAGCGGGCATCGATGAGCAGTTCTTC,CATSRMGLAGIDEQFF
-,-,TRBJ2-7,17,TRBV5-1,TGCGCCAGCAGCTCGGGAGTGGGAGTACCTGGTATCGACGAGCAGTACTTC,CASSSGVGVPGIDEQYF
TRBD1,-,TRBJ2-5,18,TRBV27,TGTGCCAGCAGCCGATTGAATTTCCGGGACAGGGGGCGAGAGACCCAGTACTTC,CASSRLNFRDRGRETQYF
TRBD1,few,TRBJ1-2,15,TRBV10-3,TGTGCCATCAGTAACCCGCAGGGGGGACGAGAGGGCTACACCTTC,CAISNPQGGREGYTF
TRBD1,-,TRBJ2-2,16,TRBV5-5,TGTGCCAGCAGCAGGATGGACAGGACTAACACCGGGGAGCTGTTTTTT,CASSRMDRTNTGELFF
TRBD1,-,TRBJ1-2,15,TRBV12-5,TGTGCTAGTGGTTTGACCAGGGGGCTAGGCTATGGCTACACCTTC,CASGLTRGLGYGYTF
-,-,TRBJ2-7,12,TRBV6-5,TGTGCCAGCAGTCCCCTAGGGGGCGAGCAGTACTTC,CASSPLGGEQYF
-,-,TRBJ1-4,11,TRBV6-5,TGTGCCAGCAGCCGGGACGAAAAACTGTTTTTT,CASSRDEKLFF
-,-,TRBJ2-7,15,TRBV7-7,TGTGCCAGCAGCTTAGAATTGGGTCGTCACTACGAGCAGTACTTC,CASSLELGRHYEQYF
TRBD1,-,TRBJ1-1,14,TRBV5-4,TGTGCCAGCAGCAAGACAGGGATGAACACTGAAGCTTTCTTT,CASSKTGMNTEAFF
-,-,TRBJ1-4,17,TRBV4-2,TGTGCCAGCAGCCAGACAAGTTCCTTTACAACTAATGAAAAACTGTTTTTT,CASSQTSSFTTNEKLFF
-,-,TRBJ1-2,14,TRBV6-1,TGTGCCAGCAGTGAACGGTCGTCAGGTCTTGGCTACACCTTC,CASSERSSGLGYTF
-,-,TRBJ1-5,17,TRBV18,TGTGCCAGCTCACCTCCCTGGGGTGTGGGCAGCAATCAGCCCCAGCATTTT,CASSPPWGVGSNQPQHF
TRBD2,-,TRBJ2-1,17,TRBV11-2,TGTGCCAGCAGGGACCTGAAGACTAGCGGGGGGAACAATGAGCAGTTCTTC,CASRDLKTSGGNNEQFF
TRBD1,-,TRBJ2-5,15,TRBV11-3,TGTGCCAGCAGCCCCCGGACAGGGAGAAGAGAGACCCAGTACTTC,CASSPRTGRRETQYF
-,-,TRBJ1-2,13,TRBV7-8,TGTGCCAGCAGCCCCAGGGAGGGGTATGGCTACACCTTC,CASSPREGYGYTF
-,-,TRBJ2-7,14,TRBV5-4,TGTGCCAGCAGCTTGAGGGGGGAGTCCTACGAGCAGTACTTC,CASSLRGESYEQYF
-,-,TRBJ1-5,15,TRBV10-2,TGCGCCAGCAGTGAGTCTGGCCAATTGGGTCAGCCCCAGCATTTT,CASSESGQLGQPQHF
-,-,TRBJ2-1,15,TRBV5-6,TGTGCCAGCAGCTTGGCGGGGGCCCTCTACAATGAGCAGTTCTTC,CASSLAGALYNEQFF
-,-,TRBJ2-7,14,TRBV5-1,TGCGCCAGCAGCTTGGACCGTTCCTCCTACGAGCAGTACTTC,CASSLDRSSYEQYF
-,-,TRBJ1-1,15,TRBV5-1,TGCGCCAGCAGCTTGGCGGGCAGAATGAACACTGAAGCTTTCTTT,CASSLAGRMNTEAFF
TRBD2,-,TRBJ2-3,15,TRBV9,TGTGCCAGCAGCGTAGGGCTAGCGGGATCAGATACGCAGTATTTT,CASSVGLAGSDTQYF